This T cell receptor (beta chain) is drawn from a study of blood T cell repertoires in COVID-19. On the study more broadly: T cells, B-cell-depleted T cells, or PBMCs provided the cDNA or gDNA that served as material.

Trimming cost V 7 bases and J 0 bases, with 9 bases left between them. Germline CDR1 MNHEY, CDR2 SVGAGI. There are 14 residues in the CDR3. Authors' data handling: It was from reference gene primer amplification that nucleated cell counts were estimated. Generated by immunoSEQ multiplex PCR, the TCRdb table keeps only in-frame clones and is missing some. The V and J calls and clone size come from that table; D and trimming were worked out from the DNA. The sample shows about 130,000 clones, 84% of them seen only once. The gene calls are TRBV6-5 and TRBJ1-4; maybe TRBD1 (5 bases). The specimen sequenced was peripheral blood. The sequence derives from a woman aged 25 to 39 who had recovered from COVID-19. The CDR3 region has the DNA TGTGCCAGCACAACAGGTTCAACTAATGAAAAACTGTTTTTT. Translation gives CASTTGSTNEKLFF.